This paragraph covers one TCR beta chain sequence. Its antigen is unidentified. Only in-frame clones appear in the TCRdb table, and some are missing; sequencing was by immunoSEQ multiplex PCR. The sample holds roughly 1.4 million clones; just under 99% are singletons and the top ten take approximately 0.38%. These data originate in a study of shared clonotypes between healthy human individuals. Trimming shortened V by 4 bases and J by 7 bases, and 20 bases separated the two germline ends. This CDR3 spans 15 amino acids. Germline V lookup: CDR1 SGHRS, CDR2 YFSETQ. Study-wide findings and caveats: It was the few donors that limited the genetic and exposure-history diversity represented. Clonotypes that were shared across a handful of donors made up about 5.1% of naive CD4 clonotypes.

The clonotype was recovered from a man aged 30 to 39 in good health. This sequence joins TRBV5-1 and TRBJ1-2; D is undetermined. The sequencing input was naive CD4+ T cells sorted from blood. Subset meaning: CD45RA+ positively selected. In nucleotides, the CDR3 is TGCGCCAGCAGCCCCCTACCGGACGCTTCTGGTGGCTACACCTTC. It is translated as CASSPLPDASGGYTF.